This paragraph covers one T cell receptor (beta chain) sequence. This sample stems from a study of blood T cell repertoires in COVID-19. Background on the study: COVID-19 samples, acute and convalescent, were from the United States, Italy and Spain. PBMCs, B-cell-depleted T cells, or T cells provided the cDNA or gDNA that made up the material.

Per the authors' pipeline: Estimation of nucleated cell counts relied on the amplification of reference gene primers. Clones were read by immunoSEQ multiplex PCR, and TCRdb kept only the in-frame ones, dropping some. Clone size and V and J calls were adopted from that table, with D and trimming inferred from the DNA. The sample lists about 180,000 clones; less than 85% were seen once. The TCR was taken from a human donor in a cohort sampled during active COVID-19. Source material: peripheral blood.

The CDR3: CASQGLAYEQYF. For the CDR3, the DNA is TGTGCCAGCCAGGGGTTGGCCTACGAGCAGTACTTC. The chain combines TRBV6-5 with TRBJ2-7; TRBD1 might be the D (6 bases). V lost 8 bases and J lost 2, with 10 bases in between. The CDR3 runs to 12 residues. The germline V gene encodes CDR1 MNHEY and CDR2 SVGAGI.